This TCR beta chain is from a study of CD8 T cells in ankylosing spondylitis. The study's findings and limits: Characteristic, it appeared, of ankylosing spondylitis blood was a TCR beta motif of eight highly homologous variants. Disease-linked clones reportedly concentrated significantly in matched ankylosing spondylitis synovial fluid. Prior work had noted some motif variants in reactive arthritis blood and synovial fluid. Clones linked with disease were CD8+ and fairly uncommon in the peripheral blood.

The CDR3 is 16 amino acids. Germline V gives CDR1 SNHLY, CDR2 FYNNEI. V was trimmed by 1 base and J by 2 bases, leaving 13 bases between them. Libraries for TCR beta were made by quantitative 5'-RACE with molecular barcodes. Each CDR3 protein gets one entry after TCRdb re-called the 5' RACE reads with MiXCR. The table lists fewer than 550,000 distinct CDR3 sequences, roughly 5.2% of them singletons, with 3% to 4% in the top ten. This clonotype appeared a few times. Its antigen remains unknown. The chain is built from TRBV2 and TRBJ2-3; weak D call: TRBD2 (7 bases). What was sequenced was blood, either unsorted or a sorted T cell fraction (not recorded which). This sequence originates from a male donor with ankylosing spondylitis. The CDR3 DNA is TGTGCCAGCAGTGAAGGGCGGGGGCCTTACACAGATACGCAGTATTTT. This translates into CASSEGRGPYTDTQYF.